This T cell receptor (beta chain) was identified during a study of T cells in Graves' hyperthyroidism and ophthalmopathy. There are many counts of this clonotype. Its matching antigen is unknown. CDR3 size: 14 residues. CDR1 and CDR2 (germline): LNHDA, SQIVND (reference sequence). J lost 5 bases, V lost 4 bases, and 6 bases had no gene match. What was amplified from RNA transcripts were TCR beta CDR3 regions. First-round RT-PCR with HTBI primers amplified the TCR CDR3 region. MiXCR was run by TCRdb on the multiplex PCR reads, yielding one entry per CDR3 protein. The sample includes hundreds of thousands of distinct CDR3 sequences, approximately 25% of them seen just once. Study-wide results and caveats: Most expanded thyroid clonotypes above 0.001 recurred in blood.

Uncontrolled infection, other autoimmune disease, pregnancy or lactation led to exclusion. Using around 10 ml of fresh peripheral blood, PBMCs were prepared. V gene TRBV19 combines with J gene TRBJ2-7; the match to TRBD1 covers 9 bases. What was sequenced was blood. This clonotype was sampled from a woman aged 25-40 years with Graves' ophthalmopathy. The CDR3 nucleotides read TGTGCCAGTAGTACGGGGGACAGGGTCGACGAGCAGTACTTC. Its translation: CASSTGDRVDEQYF.